This TCR beta chain was recorded in a study of CD8 T cells in ankylosing spondylitis. MiXCR was run by TCRdb on the 5' RACE reads, yielding one entry per CDR3 protein. Of about 220,000 distinct CDR3 sequences in the sample, around 17% were seen once. The CDR3 is 15 amino acids. With 4 bases clipped from V and 4 bases from J, the junction kept 7 bases outside the gene matches. Germline V gene lookup returns CDR1 MDHEN and CDR2 SYDVKM. General observations from the study: Typical of ankylosing spondylitis blood, it appeared, was a TCR beta motif of under 10 highly homologous variants.

Notes on this clonotype: Its specificity is unknown.

The chain is built from TRBV28 and TRBJ2-3; 8 nucleotides line up with TRBD1. Sequences were obtained from blood, either unsorted or a sorted T cell fraction (not recorded which). The sequence derives from a male donor with ankylosing spondylitis. The CDR3 sequence: CASSSDRVYADTQYF. The CDR3 nucleotides are TGTGCCAGCAGTTCGGACAGGGTTTATGCAGATACGCAGTATTTT.